These T cell receptor beta chains were read from a single sample in a study of cytomegalovirus exposure and HLA in healthy donors. Repertoires were generated with immunoSEQ multiplex PCR, while TCRdb's copy carries only in-frame clones and drops some. The data show around 150,000 clones, 79% seen once. Sample: PBMCs. Every receptor here comes from a man in his fifties or sixties in good health and CMV-seropositive. Each CDR3 is given with its conserved first and last residue. Each record gives: J gene, V gene, D gene, clone size, CDR3 protein, CDR3 DNA. The D gene is left open where the match is weak. The size of a clone is reported for some rows only, either as once, few or many, or as a class for expanded clones.

TRBJ2-7	TRBV28	-	-	CASSSGARNEQYF	TGTGCCAGCAGTTCAGGGGCGCGGAACGAGCAGTACTTC
TRBJ2-3	TRBV5-4	-	-	CASSLETGWEDTQYF	TGTGCCAGCAGCTTGGAGACAGGCTGGGAAGATACGCAGTATTTT
TRBJ1-1	TRBV28	-	few	CASTVGAGWEGSTEAFF	TGTGCCAGCACCGTCGGTGCCGGCTGGGAGGGGTCCACTGAAGCTTTCTTT
TRBJ1-1	TRBV6-1	-	few	CASRQNTEAFF	TGTGCCAGCAGACAGAACACTGAAGCTTTCTTT
TRBJ2-3	TRBV9	-	-	CASSVAGVTDTQYF	TGTGCCAGCAGCGTAGCGGGAGTTACAGATACGCAGTATTTT
TRBJ1-6	TRBV19	TRBD1	-	CASSYDAESGQGDSPLHF	TGTGCCAGTAGTTACGATGCGGAATCGGGACAGGGGGATTCACCCCTCCACTTT
TRBJ2-1	TRBV6-5	TRBD2	-	CASRAGLAGGYEQFF	TGTGCCAGCAGGGCGGGACTAGCGGGAGGGTATGAGCAGTTCTTC
TRBJ2-7	TRBV4-1	TRBD2	-	CASSQDVSGRIYEQYF	TGCGCCAGCAGCCAAGATGTTAGCGGGAGGATCTACGAGCAGTACTTC
TRBJ2-2	TRBV7-9	-	-	CASSLAGTNTGELFF	TGTGCCAGCAGCTTGGCAGGCACGAACACCGGGGAGCTGTTTTTT
TRBJ1-6	TRBV30	-	-	CAWSVTAGITLHF	TGTGCCTGGAGTGTCACAGCCGGGATCACCCTCCACTTT
TRBJ2-7	TRBV29-1	-	-	CSVLPGPRFYEQYF	TGCAGCGTTCTACCGGGTCCCCGTTTCTACGAGCAGTACTTC
TRBJ2-3	TRBV30	-	-	CAWGNTESTDTQYF	TGTGCCTGGGGAAACACGGAGAGCACAGATACGCAGTATTTT
TRBJ1-1	TRBV28	-	-	CASSFFGGGGAEAFF	TGTGCCAGCAGTTTCTTTGGGGGGGGAGGCGCTGAAGCTTTCTTT
TRBJ1-6	TRBV9	-	few	CASSVGGGPYNSPLHF	TGTGCCAGCAGCGTGGGGGGGGGACCTTATAATTCACCCCTCCACTTT
TRBJ2-3	TRBV5-6	-	-	CASSLVAVGDTQYF	TGTGCCAGCAGCTTGGTTGCGGTAGGAGATACGCAGTATTTT
TRBJ2-7	TRBV29-1	-	few	CSVYLNYEQYF	TGCAGCGTGTATCTTAACTACGAGCAGTACTTC
TRBJ2-4	TRBV7-9	-	-	CASSLAVSDTLSF	TGTGCCAGCAGCTTAGCAGTTAGCGACACACTTTCTTTC
TRBJ1-2	TRBV28	-	-	CASSLGRGASGYTF	TGTGCCAGCAGCCTGGGGCGGGGGGCGAGTGGCTACACCTTC
TRBJ2-3	TRBV5-1	TRBD2	once	CASSFIAGVPDTQYF	TGCGCCAGCAGCTTTATAGCGGGAGTCCCAGATACGCAGTATTTT
TRBJ1-4	TRBV30	TRBD1	-	CAWDGQGSTNEKLFF	TGTGCCTGGGATGGACAGGGATCGACTAATGAAAAACTGTTTTTT
TRBJ2-1	TRBV7-9	TRBD1	-	CASSQDRVPPYNEQFF	TGTGCCAGCAGCCAAGACAGGGTCCCCCCCTACAATGAGCAGTTCTTC
TRBJ2-5	TRBV5-3	-	-	CARSSTRAGMEQYF	TGTGCCAGAAGCTCGACTAGGGCCGGGATGGAGCAGTACTTC
TRBJ1-1	TRBV27	TRBD1	-	CASSPWTGSRGNTEAFF	TGTGCCAGCAGTCCCTGGACAGGGTCAAGGGGGAACACTGAAGCTTTCTTT
TRBJ2-1	TRBV13	-	few	CASRDIYNEQFF	TGTGCCAGCAGGGACATATACAATGAGCAGTTCTTC
TRBJ2-3	TRBV6-5	-	-	CASRPGAQDTQYF	TGTGCCAGCCGCCCTGGGGCCCAAGATACGCAGTATTTT
TRBJ2-3	TRBV5-8	TRBD1	-	CASSFTGGSLDTQYF	TGTGCCAGCAGCTTCACAGGGGGCTCTTTAGATACGCAGTATTTT
TRBJ2-5	TRBV6-6	TRBD1	-	CASMNRGFGETQYF	TGTGCCAGCATGAACAGGGGGTTCGGTGAGACCCAGTACTTC
TRBJ2-5	TRBV7-9	-	few	CASRPGLGFQETQYF	TGTGCCAGCAGACCAGGGTTAGGGTTCCAAGAGACCCAGTACTTC
TRBJ2-1	TRBV7-9	-	-	CASSLLPTRYNEQFF	TGTGCCAGCAGCTTGCTGCCGACTAGATACAATGAGCAGTTCTTC
TRBJ2-1	TRBV30	TRBD2	-	CAWRGTSGRSSYNEQFF	TGTGCCTGGAGGGGGACTAGCGGGAGGAGCTCCTACAATGAGCAGTTCTTC
TRBJ1-2	TRBV5-4	-	few	CASSFLGGGYGYTF	TGTGCCAGCAGCTTTCTGGGCGGAGGCTATGGCTACACCTTC
TRBJ2-2	TRBV18	TRBD1	-	CASSPTPGQGGTGELFF	TGTGCCAGCTCACCAACACCCGGACAGGGGGGCACCGGGGAGCTGTTTTTT
TRBJ2-3	TRBV28	-	-	CASTSQLGGKSTDTQYF	TGTGCCAGCACCTCCCAGTTGGGCGGGAAGAGCACAGATACGCAGTATTTT
TRBJ2-7	TRBV5-4	TRBD2	-	CASSLFLAGQYGQYF	TGTGCCAGCAGCTTGTTCCTAGCGGGACAGTACGGGCAGTACTTC
TRBJ2-2	TRBV5-4	TRBD1	-	CASSRQGANTGELFF	TGTGCCAGCAGCCGACAGGGCGCGAACACCGGGGAGCTGTTTTTT
TRBJ1-1	TRBV28	TRBD1	-	CASWGWDRGREAFF	TGTGCCAGCTGGGGATGGGACAGGGGGCGAGAAGCTTTCTTT
TRBJ2-7	TRBV6-1	-	medium-sized	CASIKGRYEQYF	TGTGCCAGCATCAAGGGGAGGTACGAGCAGTACTTC
TRBJ2-5	TRBV11-3	-	-	CASSFRRRQNVQETQYF	TGTGCCAGCAGCTTTCGACGTCGACAGAACGTTCAAGAGACCCAGTACTTC
TRBJ2-7	TRBV27	TRBD2	-	CASRRAGPYEQYF	TGTGCCAGCAGAAGAGCGGGGCCCTACGAGCAGTACTTC
TRBJ2-3	TRBV9	-	-	CASSVGPLGATQYF	TGTGCCAGCAGCGTAGGGCCGTTGGGGGCTACGCAGTATTTT